The 30 T cell receptor beta chains reported below all come from one sample, sequenced in a study of cytomegalovirus exposure and HLA in healthy donors. PCR amplification relied on 60 Vbeta primers (plus 13 Jbeta primers). Clones were read by immunoSEQ multiplex PCR, and TCRdb kept only the in-frame ones, dropping some. The profile shows roughly 120,000 clones, around three quarters of them singletons. The material sequenced was PBMCs. Receptors were obtained from a man aged 25 to 40 in good health and CMV-seropositive.

The V call is TRBV5-6, the J call TRBJ1-2; D remains ambiguous. V was trimmed by 4 bases and J by 4 bases, leaving 8 bases between them. The CDR3 loop spans 12 amino acids. CDR1 and CDR2 from the germline V gene are SGHDT and YYEEEE. CDR3: CASSRGSYGYTF. The CDR3 nucleotides are TGTGCCAGCAGCCGGGGTAGCTATGGCTACACCTTC.

J is TRBJ2-5 and V is TRBV7-2; possible D gene TRBD1, 6 bases. The length of the CDR3 is 13 residues. Germline V gene data show CDR1 as SGHTA and CDR2 as FQGNSA. The V and J ends lost 6 bases and 3 bases respectively, with 11 bases between them. The CDR3 DNA follows: TGTGCCAGCAGGAGGAACAGGGAAGAGACCCAGTACTTC. As protein: CASRRNREETQYF.

The chain joins TRBV7-6 to TRBJ2-3, with 9 bases identical to TRBD2. The CDR3 runs 17 residues. The V and J ends lost 0 bases and 8 bases, in that order; junction bases with no gene match: 12. Germline V lookup: CDR1 SGHVS, CDR2 FNYEAQ. CDR3 coding DNA: TGTGCCAGCAGCTTAGCTAGTGGCGGGGGGGCCCTAGGTACGCAGTATTTT. Translating gives CASSLASGGGALGTQYF.

The chain recombines TRBV15 with TRBJ1-5; D not certain. The CDR3 runs 13 residues. Trimming took 0 bases from V and 4 from J, leaving 4 bases between them. CDR1 and CDR2 (germline): LNHNV, YYDKDF (reference sequence). CDR3 sequence: CATSRDLNQPQHF. CDR3 in DNA: TGTGCCACCAGCAGAGATCTGAATCAGCCCCAGCATTTT. Full variable domain (remainder filled in from reference TRBV15 and TRBJ1-5): DAMVIQNPRYQVTQFGKPVTLSCSQTLNHNVMYWYQQKSSQAPKLLFHYYDKDFNNEADTPDNFQSRRPNTSFCFLDIRSPGLGDTAMYLCATSRDLNQPQHFGDGTRLSIL.

The J gene is TRBJ2-5, the V gene TRBV7-3; D not certain. With the DNA end fitting TRBJ2-7 better, the J assignment may be wrong. CDR3 length: 11 amino acids. CDR1 is SGHTA and CDR2 is FQGTGA in the germline V gene. The CDR3 bases are TGTGCCAGCAGAAACTCCTACGAGCAGTACTTC. This gives the protein CASRNSYEQYF.

The rearrangement joins TRBV7-6 to TRBJ2-5; 10 nucleotides line up with TRBD1. The assigned J gene may be wrong: the sequence end matches TRBJ2-7 better. CDR1 is SGHVS, CDR2 FNYEAQ, per germline. This CDR3 contains 18 residues. The CDR3 DNA follows: TGTGCCAGCAGCTTAGAACCGGGGGCGGGACAGGGGTCCTACGAGCAGTACTTC. Amino acids: CASSLEPGAGQGSYEQYF.

The gene calls are TRBV28 and TRBJ2-5; 7 positions agree with TRBD1. The end of the DNA fits TRBJ2-7 better, so the J call may be wrong. The CDR3 length is 16 residues. The germline CDR1 and CDR2 sequences are MDHEN and SYDVKM. The DNA for the CDR3 is TGTGCCAGCAGTTTGGAGCCAGACAGGGAAGGCTACGAGCAGTACTTC. It yields the protein CASSLEPDREGYEQYF.

This chain links TRBV18 with TRBJ2-2; 7 nucleotides align to TRBD2. V shed 2 bases, J shed 2 bases, and the junction held 2 bases outside the gene matches. CDR1 is KGHSH and CDR2 is LQKENI in the germline V gene. There are 15 residues in the CDR3. CDR3 in DNA: TGTGCCAGCTCACCAAGCGGGACTAACACCGGGGAGCTGTTTTTT. Translating gives CASSPSGTNTGELFF.

This clone was counted once. The DNA of the CDR3 is TGTGCCAGCAGCCCTCGGGACATTTCCTACGAGCAGTACTTC. Encoded protein: CASSPRDISYEQYF. V is TRBV9 and J is TRBJ2-7, with D possibly TRBD1 on 6 matching bases. Trimming cost V 4 bases and J 1 base, with 12 bases left between them. The germline V gene has CDR1 SGDLS and CDR2 YYNGEE. The CDR3 runs to 14 residues.

V and J are TRBV7-2 and TRBJ2-3; 10 bases line up with TRBD1. The germline V gene encodes CDR1 SGHTA and CDR2 FQGNSA. The junction had 6 bases not matched to a gene; V was cut back by 7 bases and J by 2 bases. The CDR3 is 15 amino acids. CDR3 bases: TGTGCCAGCACCTTGGACAGGGGGGCCACAGATACGCAGTATTTT. Its protein product is CASTLDRGATDTQYF.

The chain combines TRBV7-9 with TRBJ2-5, with D possibly TRBD2 on 5 matching bases. Trimming took off 5 bases at V and 7 bases at J, with 14 bases between the two ends. In germline, CDR1 is SEHNR, CDR2 FQNEAQ (reference sequence). This CDR3 comprises 13 residues. In nucleotides, the CDR3 is TGTGCCAGCAGCCATGACGGGGTTTGGACCCAGTACTTC. Encoded protein: CASSHDGVWTQYF.

The chain links TRBV28 to TRBJ1-1; D is unclear. V shed 7 bases and J shed 1 base, with 13 bases lying between them. Per germline, CDR1 MDHEN and CDR2 SYDVKM. This CDR3 region has 14 residues. The DNA of the CDR3 is TGTGCCAGCATGACCGCGGCGGGGAACACTGAAGCTTTCTTT. It is translated as CASMTAAGNTEAFF.

The chain recombines TRBV5-1 with TRBJ2-3; D unclear. The CDR3 is 15 amino acids. Germline V CDR1 and CDR2: SGHRS, YFSETQ. V lost 4 bases and J lost 2, with 14 bases in between. CDR3 DNA: TGCGCCAGCAGCCCCGGGTATGAGGCCACAGATACGCAGTATTTT. Amino acids: CASSPGYEATDTQYF.

The J gene is TRBJ1-2, the V gene TRBV6-1, with TRBD1 matching over 11 bases. The junction had 6 bases not matched to a gene; V was cut back by 6 bases and J by 6 bases. There are 14 residues in the CDR3. CDR1 is MNHNS and CDR2 is SASEGT in the germline V gene. CDR3 bases: TGTGCCAGCAGGGACAGGGGGCCGTACAATGGCTACACCTTC. Translating it yields CASRDRGPYNGYTF.

The V call is TRBV4-3, the J call TRBJ2-1, with TRBD2 as a possible D gene (5 bases). CDR3 size: 16 residues. The ends were cut back, 0 bases at V and 0 bases at J, with 9 bases in the middle. CDR1 is LGHNA and CDR2 is YSLEER in the germline V gene. The CDR3 DNA follows: TGCGCCAGCAGCCAAGATCTAGGGAGCTCCTACAATGAGCAGTTCTTC. Protein product: CASSQDLGSSYNEQFF.

The rearrangement links TRBV6-5 to TRBJ2-2; D gene ambiguous. CDR3 size: 13 residues. CDR1 and CDR2 from the germline V gene are MNHEY and SVGAGI. V lost 2 bases and J 3 bases, leaving 4 bases between the germline ends. This chain's CDR3 is CASSYQYTGELFF. The CDR3 DNA sequence: TGTGCCAGCAGTTACCAATACACCGGGGAGCTGTTTTTT.

This chain uses TRBV21-1 with TRBJ2-4; TRBD1, the D gene given by the table, was not confirmed from the DNA. TRBV21-1 has pseudogene status. This CDR3 has 16 residues. Here the CDR3 reads CASSNRDRGAKNIQYF. CDR3 sequence (DNA): TGTGCCAGCAGCAACCGGGACAGGGGAGCCAAAAACATTCAGTACTTC.

This rearrangement joins TRBV5-4 to TRBJ2-7; 10 bases match TRBD2. The CDR3 sequence is 15 residues long. Per the germline V gene, CDR1 is SGHNT and CDR2 is YYREEE (reference sequence). Trimming at V came to 3 bases and at J to 6 bases, leaving 9 bases not matched to a gene. The CDR3 DNA follows: TGTGCCAGCAGCTCCCCAGCGGGAGGGCCCAGCGAGCAGTACTTC. This gives the protein CASSSPAGGPSEQYF.

The chain joins TRBV5-6 to TRBJ2-2; D perhaps matches TRBD1 (7 bases). This CDR3 comprises 17 residues. V was clipped by 1 base and J by 3 bases, with 16 bases between them. The germline CDR1 and CDR2 sequences are SGHDT and YYEEEE. The CDR3 loop reads CASSLLGRGVDTGELFF. The CDR3 bases are TGTGCCAGCAGCTTGCTAGGCAGGGGGGTAGACACCGGGGAGCTGTTTTTT. Full variable domain (remainder filled in from reference TRBV5-6 and TRBJ2-2): DAGVTQSPTHLIKTRGQQVTLRCSPKSGHDTVSWYQQALGQGPQFIFQYYEEEERQRGNFPDRFSGHQFPNYSSELNVNALLLGDSALYLCASSLLGRGVDTGELFFGEGSRLTVL.

The chain carries TRBV18 and TRBJ2-7; D gene ambiguous. The CDR3 extends over 12 amino acids. The germline CDR1 and CDR2 sequences are KGHSH and LQKENI. The V end was cut by 10 bases, the J end by 4 bases, with 14 bases between. As DNA, the CDR3 is TGTGCCATCGTGCGGCCCACTTACGAGCAGTACTTC. Residues: CAIVRPTYEQYF. Based on the CDR3 plus reference TRBV18 and TRBJ2-7, the full variable domain is NAGVMQNPRHLVRRRGQEARLRCSPMKGHSHVYWYRQLPEEGLKFMVYLQKENIIDESGMPKERFSAEFPKEGPSILRIQQVVRGDSAAYFCAIVRPTYEQYFGPGTRLTVT.

This clone was seen more than once but under ten times. The chain joins TRBV11-2 to TRBJ2-7; 8 bases map to TRBD1. Germline V CDR1 and CDR2: SGHAT, FQNNGV. The CDR3 loop spans 15 amino acids. V lost 1 base, J lost 5 bases, and 7 bases stayed unmatched. CDR3 sequence (DNA): TGTGCCAGCAGCTTAGGTGTGTCAGGGGGCCACGAGCAGTACTTC. Encoded protein: CASSLGVSGGHEQYF.

J is TRBJ2-1 and V is TRBV7-6; D is unresolved. Trimming removed 8 bases from V and 8 bases from J, with 7 bases in between. The CDR3 sequence is 10 residues long. Germline-derived CDR1 and CDR2 are SGHVS and FNYEAQ. CDR3 bases: TGTGCCAGCGGCCCCTATGAGCAGTTCTTC. Its translation: CASGPYEQFF.

This sequence joins TRBV4-3 and TRBJ2-3, with 14 nucleotides matching TRBD2. The length of the CDR3 is 17 residues. The V segment lost 4 bases and the J segment 4 bases; nucleotides outside the gene matches: 7. Per germline, CDR1 LGHNA and CDR2 YSLEER. The CDR3 loop reads CASSPGTSGSLADTQYF. The CDR3 bases are TGCGCCAGCAGCCCGGGGACTAGCGGGAGTCTCGCAGATACGCAGTATTTT.

In its sample, this clone was seen once. V is TRBV10-3 and J is TRBJ1-4, with 7 bases matching TRBD1. This CDR3 comprises 15 residues. CDR1 ENHRY and CDR2 SYGVKD come from the germline V gene. V was pared by 4 bases and J by 3 bases, with 5 bases of the junction left unmatched. Here the CDR3 reads CAISGDRVPNEKLFF. CDR3 bases: TGTGCCATCAGTGGAGACAGGGTACCTAATGAAAAACTGTTTTTT.

The chain combines TRBV13 with TRBJ2-1; 8 nucleotides align to TRBD2. Germline loops: CDR1 PRHDT, CDR2 FYEKMQ (reference sequence). This CDR3 is built from 17 residues. V gave up 2 bases and J gave up 8 bases; unmatched junction bases: 14. The CDR3 DNA reads as TGTGCCAGCAGCTTAACTCCGGGACTAGAGGAACAGGATGAGCAGTTCTTC. It translates to CASSLTPGLEEQDEQFF.

On this clone: A read error may produce the germline difference seen at one junction end. CDR3 nucleotide sequence: TGTGCCAGCAGGAAGACAGGGGGCGGAACTGGGGCCAACGGCCTGACTTTC. It yields the protein CASRKTGGGTGANGLTF. The chain uses TRBV5-5 and TRBJ2-6; TRBD1 matches at 10 bases. Germline CDR1 is SGHKS and CDR2 is YYEKEE (reference sequence). The length of the CDR3 is 17 residues.

The V gene is TRBV29-1, the J gene TRBJ2-1; unclear D gene. Trimming pared 3 bases from V and 8 bases from J, leaving 5 bases between. The CDR3 covers 10 residues. CDR1 is SQVTM, CDR2 ANQGSEA, per germline. CDR3 protein: CSVERYEQFF. In DNA, the CDR3 is TGCAGCGTTGAGAGGTATGAGCAGTTCTTC.

This clone occurred once. This chain joins TRBV4-1 and TRBJ2-2; possible D gene TRBD1, 6 bases. V lost 1 base and J lost 8, with 14 bases in between. Germline CDR1 and CDR2: MGHRA and YSYEKL. The CDR3 is 15 residues long. CDR3 sequence: CASSQGTAIVGELFF. Written as DNA, the CDR3 is TGCGCCAGCAGCCAAGGGACAGCCATTGTGGGGGAGCTGTTTTTT.

This CDR3 is CASSPLGGGLEAFF. As DNA, the CDR3 is TGTGCCAGCAGCCCCCTCGGGGGTGGCCTTGAAGCTTTCTTT. The rearrangement joins TRBV14 to TRBJ1-1, with D possibly being TRBD1 (5 bases). Per germline, CDR1 SGHDN and CDR2 FVKESK. This CDR3 is built from 14 residues. Trimming removed 4 bases at V and 7 bases at J, with 16 bases between.

V is TRBV7-9 and J is TRBJ1-3; perhaps TRBD1 as D (5 bases). CDR3 length: 15 amino acids. The V end lost 5 bases, the J end lost 8 bases, and 19 bases lay between the germline ends. Germline assignment: CDR1 SEHNR and CDR2 FQNEAQ (reference sequence). As DNA, the CDR3 is TGTGCCAGCAGCGTAGACCGGGACGGCGGGGACACCATATATTTT. Its protein is CASSVDRDGGDTIYF.